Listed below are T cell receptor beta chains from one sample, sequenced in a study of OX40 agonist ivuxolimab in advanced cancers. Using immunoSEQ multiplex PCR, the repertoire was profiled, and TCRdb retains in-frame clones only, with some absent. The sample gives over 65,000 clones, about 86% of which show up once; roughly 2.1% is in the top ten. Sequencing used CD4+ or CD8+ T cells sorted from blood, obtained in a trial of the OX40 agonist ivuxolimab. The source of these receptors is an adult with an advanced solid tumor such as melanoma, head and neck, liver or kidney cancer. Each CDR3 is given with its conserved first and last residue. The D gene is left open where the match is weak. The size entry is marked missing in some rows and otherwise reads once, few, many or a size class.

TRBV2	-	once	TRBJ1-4	CASTLQGHNEKLFF	TGTGCCAGCACCCTACAGGGACATAATGAAAAACTGTTTTTT
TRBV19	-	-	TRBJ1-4	CASRPNGGAGEKLFF	TGTGCCAGTAGGCCAAACGGGGGCGCGGGGGAAAAACTGTTTTTT
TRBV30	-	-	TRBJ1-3	CAWSGSFSGNTIYF	TGTGCCTGGAGTGGGAGTTTCTCTGGAAACACCATATATTTT
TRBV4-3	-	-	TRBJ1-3	CASSQSVVGGGGNTIYF	TGCGCCAGCAGCCAGTCGGTTGTGGGGGGAGGAGGAAACACCATATATTTT
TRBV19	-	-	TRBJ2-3	CASSIQGGDTQYF	TGTGCCAGTAGTATCCAGGGTGGAGATACGCAGTATTTT
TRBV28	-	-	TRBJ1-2	CASRSTHQQGYTF	TGTGCCAGCAGATCGACTCATCAACAGGGCTACACCTTC
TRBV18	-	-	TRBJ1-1	CASSPLSQTNTEAFF	TGTGCCAGCTCACCACTTTCACAGACTAACACTGAAGCTTTCTTT
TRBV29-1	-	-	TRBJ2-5	CSVDRGVQETQYF	TGCAGCGTTGACAGGGGGGTACAAGAGACCCAGTACTTC
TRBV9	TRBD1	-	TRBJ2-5	CASSLGQGEAQETQYF	TGTGCCAGCAGCCTGGGACAGGGGGAGGCCCAAGAGACCCAGTACTTC
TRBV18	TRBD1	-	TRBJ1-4	CASSPQTGREKLFF	TGTGCCAGCTCACCACAGACAGGGCGGGAAAAACTGTTTTTT
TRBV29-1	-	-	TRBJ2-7	CSVEINYEQYF	TGCAGCGTTGAAATTAACTACGAGCAGTACTTC
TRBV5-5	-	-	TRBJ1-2	CASSWGHAGGYTF	TGTGCCAGCAGCTGGGGACACGCGGGTGGCTACACCTTC
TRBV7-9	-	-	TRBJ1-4	CASGRRTAATNEKLFF	TGTGCCAGCGGACGACGGACAGCAGCAACTAATGAAAAACTGTTTTTT
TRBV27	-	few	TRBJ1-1	CASSPLTPQGLAEAFF	TGTGCCAGCAGTCCTCTTACCCCCCAGGGCCTTGCTGAAGCTTTCTTT
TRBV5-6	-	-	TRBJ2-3	CASSLAGGQGTDTQYF	TGTGCCAGCAGCTTGGCCGGGGGGCAGGGCACAGATACGCAGTATTTT
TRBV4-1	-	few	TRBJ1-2	CASSQGGASRAGYTF	TGCGCCAGCAGCCAAGGCGGGGCGTCCCGCGCTGGCTACACCTTC
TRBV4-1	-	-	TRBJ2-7	CASSQVSSRGVSYEQYF	TGCGCCAGCAGCCAAGTCAGCTCGCGCGGGGTGTCCTACGAGCAGTACTTC
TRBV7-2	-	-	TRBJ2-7	CASSEAREQYF	TGTGCCAGCAGCGAGGCGCGAGAGCAGTACTTC
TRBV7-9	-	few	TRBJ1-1	CASSLVGGATEAFF	TGTGCCAGCAGCCTCGTGGGAGGGGCCACTGAAGCTTTCTTT
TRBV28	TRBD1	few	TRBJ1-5	CASSRGTGGFNQPQHF	TGTGCCAGCAGTAGAGGGACAGGGGGCTTCAATCAGCCCCAGCATTTT
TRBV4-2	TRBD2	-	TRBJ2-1	CASSQVTVTSDDEQFF	TGTGCCAGCAGCCAAGTCACAGTGACTAGCGACGATGAGCAGTTCTTC
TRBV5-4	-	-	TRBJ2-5	CASSLPQGGGETQYF	TGTGCCAGCAGCTTGCCCCAGGGGGGAGGAGAGACCCAGTACTTC
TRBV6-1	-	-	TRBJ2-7	CASSEMWGAEYF	TGTGCCAGCAGTGAAATGTGGGGGGCGGAGTACTTC
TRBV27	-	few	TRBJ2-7	CASSPGGRAYEQYF	TGTGCCAGCAGCCCGGGCGGGCGGGCCTACGAGCAGTACTTC
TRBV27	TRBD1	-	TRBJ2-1	CASSLGPGQVASSYNEQFF	TGTGCCAGCAGTTTAGGCCCGGGACAGGTTGCGAGCTCCTACAATGAGCAGTTCTTC
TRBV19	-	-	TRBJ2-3	CASSIMGGSTDTQYF	TGTGCCAGTAGTATAATGGGGGGCAGCACAGATACGCAGTATTTT
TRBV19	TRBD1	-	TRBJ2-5	CASSDRGTFQETQYF	TGTGCCAGTAGTGACAGGGGGACCTTCCAGGAGACCCAGTACTTC
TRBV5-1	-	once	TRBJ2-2	CASFTGDLTGELFF	TGCGCCAGCTTTACGGGGGACCTCACCGGGGAGCTGTTTTTT
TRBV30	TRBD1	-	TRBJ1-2	CAWSVGQGVNYGYTF	TGTGCCTGGAGTGTCGGACAGGGAGTTAACTATGGCTACACCTTC
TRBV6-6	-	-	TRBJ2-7	CASSYSRGSSYEQYF	TGTGCCAGCAGTTACTCGCGGGGAAGCTCCTACGAGCAGTACTTC
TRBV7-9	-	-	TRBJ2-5	CASSLARQAIETQYF	TGTGCCAGCAGCTTAGCCAGACAGGCCATAGAGACCCAGTACTTC
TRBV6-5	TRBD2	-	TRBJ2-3	CASSWGGAAGTDTQYF	TGTGCCAGCAGTTGGGGAGGGGCCGCGGGCACAGATACGCAGTATTTT
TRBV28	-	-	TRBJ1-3	CASTQTGVVSGNTIYF	TGTGCCAGCACCCAGACGGGGGTCGTCTCTGGAAACACCATATATTTT
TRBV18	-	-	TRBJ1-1	CASSPDDRRRAFF	TGTGCCAGCTCACCAGATGACCGGAGGAGGGCTTTCTTT
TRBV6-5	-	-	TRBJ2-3	CASSSAEGLRLGTQYF	TGTGCCAGCAGTTCCGCGGAGGGACTCCGATTGGGTACGCAGTATTTT
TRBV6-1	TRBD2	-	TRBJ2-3	CASRTSSAGDTQYF	TGTGCCAGCAGGACTAGCTCGGCGGGAGATACGCAGTATTTT
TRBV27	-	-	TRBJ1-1	CASSFIPLPTGRNTEAFF	TGTGCCAGCAGTTTCATCCCGCTACCGACGGGGAGGAACACTGAAGCTTTCTTT
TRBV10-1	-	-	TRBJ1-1	CASSESSLNTEAFF	TGCGCCAGCAGTGAGTCTTCTTTGAACACTGAAGCTTTCTTT
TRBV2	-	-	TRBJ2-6	CASKIGAGANVLTF	TGTGCCAGCAAAATAGGGGCTGGGGCCAACGTCCTGACTTTC
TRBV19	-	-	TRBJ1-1	CASSIPDKFGEAFF	TGTGCCAGTAGTATCCCTGACAAATTCGGAGAAGCTTTCTTT
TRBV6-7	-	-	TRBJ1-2	CASGGGANYGYTF	TGTGCCAGCGGGGGGGGAGCTAACTATGGCTACACCTTC
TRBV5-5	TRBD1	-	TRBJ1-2	CASSLAGTANNYGYTF	TGTGCCAGCAGCTTGGCAGGGACAGCGAATAACTATGGCTACACCTTC